Listed below are T cell receptor beta chains from one sample, sequenced in a study of blood T cell repertoires in COVID-19. Method: immunoSEQ multiplex PCR; TCRdb's copy keeps in-frame clones and lacks some. The sample holds about 160,000 clones, roughly nine tenths seen once. The sequenced sample consisted of peripheral blood. All receptors come from a woman in her fifties or sixties with active or convalescent COVID-19. CDR3s include the opening cysteine and the closing phenylalanine or tryptophan. A D gene is named only where the DNA matches it firmly.

NA	TRBV28	TRBJ1-5	CASSLLSPGRPQHF	TGTGCCAGCAGTTTACTGTCCCCAGGGCGACCCCAGCATTTT
NA	TRBV12-3/TRBV12-4	TRBJ1-1	CASSLRGGTEAFF	TGTGCCAGCAGTTTACGAGGGGGAACTGAAGCTTTCTTT
NA	TRBV16	TRBJ2-7	CASSQDRYEQYF	TGTGCCAGCAGCCAAGACAGGTACGAGCAGTACTTC
TRBD2	TRBV13	TRBJ2-2	CASRLAGGLNTGELFF	TGTGCCAGCAGACTAGCGGGGGGATTGAACACCGGGGAGCTGTTTTTT
NA	TRBV6-5	TRBJ1-2	CASSDGFMGYGYTF	TGTGCCAGCAGCGACGGGTTTATGGGCTATGGCTACACCTTC
TRBD1	TRBV5-4	TRBJ2-1	CASSSGTGSYNEQFF	TGTGCCAGCAGCTCCGGGACAGGGTCCTACAATGAGCAGTTCTTC
TRBD1	TRBV5-1	TRBJ1-1	CASSAGQGALRTEAFF	TGCGCCAGCAGCGCCGGACAGGGGGCTCTTCGGACTGAAGCTTTCTTT
TRBD2	TRBV10-3	TRBJ2-5	CAISEQLAGGVGSRRETQYF	TGTGCCATCAGTGAGCAACTAGCGGGGGGGGTAGGGAGCAGACGGGAGACCCAGTACTTC
TRBD1	TRBV19	TRBJ1-5	CASGRTGESNQPQHF	TGTGCCAGTGGAAGGACAGGGGAAAGCAATCAGCCCCAGCATTTT
NA	TRBV10-3	TRBJ1-1	CAISETGNTEAFF	TGTGCCATCAGTGAGACAGGGAACACTGAAGCTTTCTTT